This T cell receptor (beta chain) was found in a study of cytomegalovirus exposure and HLA in healthy donors. The wider study: It was reported in a later analysis that the same platform had been used for the approximately 120 validation repertoires as for the 550 to 700 first-cohort repertoires.

The donors were part of the roughly 110-subject validation cohort, which stood apart from the 666-subject first cohort. Germline CDR1 is MNHEY and CDR2 is SVGAGI. The germline V and J ends were trimmed by 6 bases and 2 bases, with 4 bases remaining between them. The CDR3 contains 11 residues. TCRdb's table, derived via immunoSEQ multiplex PCR, lists solely in-frame clones and lacks some. Of over 120,000 clones listed, roughly 89% are singletons. This clone showed up just once. Other DNA sequences in the sample encode the same CDR3. The TCR originated in a woman aged 18-29 years in good health and CMV-seropositive. This chain links TRBV6-5 with TRBJ1-1; D uncertain. Input material: PBMCs. Here the CDR3 DNA reads TGTGCCAGCAGCAGAAACACTGAAGCTTTCTTT. Amino acids: CASSRNTEAFF.